The clone carrying this TCR beta chain came up a few times. Its antigen is as yet unknown. Trimming stripped 0 bases from V and 4 bases from J, with 7 bases between. Germline V gives CDR1 MNHEY, CDR2 SMNVEV (reference sequence). The CDR3 covers 14 residues. These data are taken from a study of T cells in Graves' hyperthyroidism and ophthalmopathy. Regions amplified from RNA transcripts were the TCR beta CDR3 regions. The TCR CDR3 was amplified in a first-round RT-PCR using the HTBI primer set. TCRdb reprocessed the multiplex PCR reads with MiXCR, giving one entry per CDR3 protein. The table records 300,000 to 450,000 distinct CDR3 sequences, roughly 14% of them present only once. Study observations and caveats: A 13 V-J model separated ophthalmopathy from stable hyperthyroidism. Most thyroid clonotypes expanded above 0.001 were also detected in blood.

Ophthalmopathy patients showed a Clinical Activity Score of at least 3, NOSPECS grade of at least 4 and duration under 3 months. The TCR was taken from a woman in her twenties or thirties with Graves' ophthalmopathy. The specimen was blood. J is TRBJ2-4 and V is TRBV27, with no clear D. The CDR3 spells CASSLSGLKNIQYF. In DNA, the CDR3 is TGTGCCAGCAGTTTATCAGGGCTAAAAAACATTCAGTACTTC.